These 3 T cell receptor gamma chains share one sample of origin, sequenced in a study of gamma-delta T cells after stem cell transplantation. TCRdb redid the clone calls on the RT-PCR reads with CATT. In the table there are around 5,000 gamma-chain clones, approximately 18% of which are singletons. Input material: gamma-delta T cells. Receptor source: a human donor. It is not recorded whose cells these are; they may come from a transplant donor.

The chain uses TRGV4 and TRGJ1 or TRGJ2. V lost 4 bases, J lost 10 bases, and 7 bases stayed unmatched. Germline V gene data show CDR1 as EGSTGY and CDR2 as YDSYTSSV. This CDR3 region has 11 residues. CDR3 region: CATWEHQKKLF. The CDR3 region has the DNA TGTGCCACCTGGGAGCATCAAAAGAAACTCTTT.

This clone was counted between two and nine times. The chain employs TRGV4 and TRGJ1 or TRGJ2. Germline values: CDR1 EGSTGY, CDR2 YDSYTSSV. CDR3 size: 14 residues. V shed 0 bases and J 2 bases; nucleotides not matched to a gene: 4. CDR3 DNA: TGTGCCACCTGGGATGGGAGGTATTATTATAAGAAACTCTTT. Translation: CATWDGRYYYKKLF.

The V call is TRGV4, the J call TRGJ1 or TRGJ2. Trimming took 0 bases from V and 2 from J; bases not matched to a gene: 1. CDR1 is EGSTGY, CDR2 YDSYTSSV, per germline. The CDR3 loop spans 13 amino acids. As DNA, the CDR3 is TGTGCCACCTGGGATGGGGATTATTATAAGAAACTCTTT. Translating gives CATWDGDYYKKLF.